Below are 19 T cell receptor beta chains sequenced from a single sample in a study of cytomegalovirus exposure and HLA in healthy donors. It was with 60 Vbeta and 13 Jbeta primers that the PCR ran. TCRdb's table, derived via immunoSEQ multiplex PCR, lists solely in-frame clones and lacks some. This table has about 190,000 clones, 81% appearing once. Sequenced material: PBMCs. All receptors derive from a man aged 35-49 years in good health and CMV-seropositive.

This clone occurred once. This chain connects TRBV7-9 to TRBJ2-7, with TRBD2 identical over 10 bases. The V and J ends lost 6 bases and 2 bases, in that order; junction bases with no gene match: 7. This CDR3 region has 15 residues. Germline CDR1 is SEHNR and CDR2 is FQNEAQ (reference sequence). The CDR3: CASRDGLAVAYEQYF. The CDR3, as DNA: TGTGCCAGCAGGGACGGACTAGCGGTAGCCTACGAGCAGTACTTC.

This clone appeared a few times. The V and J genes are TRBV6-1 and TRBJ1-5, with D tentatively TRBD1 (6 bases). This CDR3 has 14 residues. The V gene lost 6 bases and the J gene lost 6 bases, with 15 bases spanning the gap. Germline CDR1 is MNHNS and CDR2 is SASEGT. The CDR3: CASSKHREFQPQHF. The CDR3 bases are TGTGCCAGCAGCAAACACAGGGAATTTCAGCCCCAGCATTTT.

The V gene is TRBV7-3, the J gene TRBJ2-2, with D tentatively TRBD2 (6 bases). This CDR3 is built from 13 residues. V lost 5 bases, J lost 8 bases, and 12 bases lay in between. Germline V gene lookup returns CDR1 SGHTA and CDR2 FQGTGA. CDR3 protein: CASSRDFTGELFF. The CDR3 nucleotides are TGTGCCAGCAGCCGGGACTTCACGGGGGAGCTGTTTTTT.

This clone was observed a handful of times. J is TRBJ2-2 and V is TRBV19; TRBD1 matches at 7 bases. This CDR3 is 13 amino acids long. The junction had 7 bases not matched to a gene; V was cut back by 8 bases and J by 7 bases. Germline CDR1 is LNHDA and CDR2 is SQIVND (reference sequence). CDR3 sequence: CASGIQGRGELFF. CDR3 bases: TGTGCCAGTGGGATACAGGGGCGCGGGGAGCTGTTTTTT.

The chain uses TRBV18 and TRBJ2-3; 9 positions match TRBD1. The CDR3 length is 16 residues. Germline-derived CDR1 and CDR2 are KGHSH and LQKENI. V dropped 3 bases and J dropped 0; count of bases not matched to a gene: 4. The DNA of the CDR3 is TGTGCCAGCTCACCTGAACAGGGGGCGAGCACAGATACGCAGTATTTT. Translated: CASSPEQGASTDTQYF.

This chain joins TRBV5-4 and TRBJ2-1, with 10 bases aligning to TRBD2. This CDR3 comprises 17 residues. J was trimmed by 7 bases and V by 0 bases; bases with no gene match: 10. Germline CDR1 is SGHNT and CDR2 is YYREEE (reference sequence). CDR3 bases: TGTGCCAGCAGCTTGGGGGCGGAGCGGGAGGGGGGGAATGAGCAGTTCTTC. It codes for CASSLGAEREGGNEQFF.

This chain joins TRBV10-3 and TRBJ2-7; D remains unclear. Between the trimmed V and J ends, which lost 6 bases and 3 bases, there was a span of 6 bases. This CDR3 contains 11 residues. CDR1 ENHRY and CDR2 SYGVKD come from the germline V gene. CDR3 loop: CAISLNYEQYF. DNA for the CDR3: TGTGCCATCAGCTTAAACTACGAGCAGTACTTC.

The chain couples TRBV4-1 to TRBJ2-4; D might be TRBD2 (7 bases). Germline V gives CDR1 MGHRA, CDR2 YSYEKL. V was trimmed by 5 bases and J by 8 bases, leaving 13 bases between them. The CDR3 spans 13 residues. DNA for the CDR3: TGCGCCAGCAGCTTAAGGGGGGGGGACATTCAGTACTTC. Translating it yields CASSLRGGDIQYF.

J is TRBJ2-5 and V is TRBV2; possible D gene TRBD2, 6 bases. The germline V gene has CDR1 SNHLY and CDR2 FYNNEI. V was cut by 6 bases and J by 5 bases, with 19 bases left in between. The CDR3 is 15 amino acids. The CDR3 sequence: CASSHYHRAGETQYF. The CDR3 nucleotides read TGTGCCAGCAGCCATTATCACCGCGCGGGGGAGACCCAGTACTTC.

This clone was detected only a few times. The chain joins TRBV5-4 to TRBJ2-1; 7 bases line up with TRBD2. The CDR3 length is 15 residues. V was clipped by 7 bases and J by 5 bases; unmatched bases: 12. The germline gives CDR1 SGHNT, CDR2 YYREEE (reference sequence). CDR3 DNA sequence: TGTGCCAGCCCGGGAGGCGGGGTATATGACAATGAGCAGTTCTTC. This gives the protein CASPGGGVYDNEQFF.

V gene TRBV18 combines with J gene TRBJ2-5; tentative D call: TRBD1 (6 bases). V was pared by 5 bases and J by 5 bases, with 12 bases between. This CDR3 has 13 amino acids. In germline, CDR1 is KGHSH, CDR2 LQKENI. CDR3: CASSKQGAETQYF. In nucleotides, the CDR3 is TGTGCCAGCTCAAAACAGGGAGCGGAGACCCAGTACTTC.

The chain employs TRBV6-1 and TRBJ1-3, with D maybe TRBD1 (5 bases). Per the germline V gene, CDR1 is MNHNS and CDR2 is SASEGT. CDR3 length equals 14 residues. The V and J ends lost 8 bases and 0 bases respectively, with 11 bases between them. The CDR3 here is CASGQGSSGNTIYF. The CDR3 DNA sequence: TGTGCCAGCGGGCAGGGCAGCTCTGGAAACACCATATATTTT.

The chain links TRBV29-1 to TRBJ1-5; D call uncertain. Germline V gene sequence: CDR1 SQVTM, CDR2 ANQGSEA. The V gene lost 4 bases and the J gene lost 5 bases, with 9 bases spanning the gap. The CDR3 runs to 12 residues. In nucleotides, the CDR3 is TGCAGCGTTGGTGCAAGAGATCAGCCCCAGCATTTT. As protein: CSVGARDQPQHF.

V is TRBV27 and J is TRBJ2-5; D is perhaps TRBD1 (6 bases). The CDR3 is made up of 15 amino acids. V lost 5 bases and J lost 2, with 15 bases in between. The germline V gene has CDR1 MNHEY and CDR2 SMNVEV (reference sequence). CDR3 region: CASSAGTQSQETQYF. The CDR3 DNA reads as TGTGCCAGCAGTGCCGGGACACAATCACAAGAGACCCAGTACTTC.

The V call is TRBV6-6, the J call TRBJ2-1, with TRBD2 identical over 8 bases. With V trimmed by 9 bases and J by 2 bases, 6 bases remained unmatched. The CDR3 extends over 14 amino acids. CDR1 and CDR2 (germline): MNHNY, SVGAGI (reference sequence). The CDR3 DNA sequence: TGTGCCAGTCTCCTAGCGGGCACCTACAATGAGCAGTTCTTC. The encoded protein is CASLLAGTYNEQFF.

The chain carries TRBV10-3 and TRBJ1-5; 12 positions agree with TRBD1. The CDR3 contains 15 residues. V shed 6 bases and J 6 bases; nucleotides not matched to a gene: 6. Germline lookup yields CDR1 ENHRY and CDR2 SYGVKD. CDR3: CAIRAGTGGRQPQHF. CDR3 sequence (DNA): TGTGCCATCAGAGCCGGGACAGGGGGCCGTCAGCCCCAGCATTTT.

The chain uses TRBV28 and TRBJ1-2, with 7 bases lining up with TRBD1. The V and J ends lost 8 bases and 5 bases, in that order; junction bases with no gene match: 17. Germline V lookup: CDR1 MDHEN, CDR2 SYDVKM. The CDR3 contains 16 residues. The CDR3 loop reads CASEGAGPSPLYGYTF. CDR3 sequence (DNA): TGTGCCAGCGAGGGGGCAGGGCCGTCCCCCCTATATGGCTACACCTTC.

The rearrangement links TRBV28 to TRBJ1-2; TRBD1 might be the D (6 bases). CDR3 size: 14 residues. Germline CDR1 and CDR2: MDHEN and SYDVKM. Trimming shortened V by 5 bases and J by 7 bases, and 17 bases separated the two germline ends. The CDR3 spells CASSIDRSGFGYTF. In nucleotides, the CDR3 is TGTGCCAGCAGTATAGACAGGAGCGGTTTTGGCTACACCTTC.

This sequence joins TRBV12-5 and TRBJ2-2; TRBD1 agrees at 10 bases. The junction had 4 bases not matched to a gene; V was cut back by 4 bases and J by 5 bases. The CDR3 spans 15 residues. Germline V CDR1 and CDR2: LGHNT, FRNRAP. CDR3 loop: CASGSTGGRTGELFF. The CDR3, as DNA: TGTGCTAGTGGTTCGACAGGGGGCCGAACCGGGGAGCTGTTTTTT.